Listed below are T cell receptor beta chains from one sample, sequenced in a study of blood T cell repertoires in COVID-19. Clones were sequenced by immunoSEQ multiplex PCR, and TCRdb holds only the in-frame ones, with some missing. The repertoire has fewer than 400,000 clones, around 90% of them found once; the top ten carry about 18%. Material for sequencing was PBMCs or T cells enriched from blood (not recorded which). Every receptor here comes from a woman aged 30 to 39 who had recovered from COVID-19. Both conserved end residues are trimmed from each CDR3. Fields, in order: V gene, CDR3 length, J gene, CDR3 protein.

v_gene: TRBV4-2; len: 10; j_gene: TRBJ1-6; CDR3aa: ASSQDNPPLH
v_gene: TRBV5-1; len: 11; j_gene: TRBJ2-5; CDR3aa: ASSRGRLETQY
v_gene: TRBV7-3; len: 8; j_gene: TRBJ1-4; CDR3aa: ASKPQPKN
v_gene: TRBV10-3; len: 12; j_gene: TRBJ1-2; CDR3aa: AISGGQGAYGYT
v_gene: TRBV7-8; len: 15; j_gene: TRBJ2-1; CDR3aa: ASSLGVGDYILNEQF
v_gene: TRBV3-1/TRBV3-2; len: 15; j_gene: TRBJ2-5; CDR3aa: ASSLGLAGGDQETQY
v_gene: TRBV15; len: 13; j_gene: TRBJ2-2; CDR3aa: ATSITSGIVGELF
v_gene: TRBV27; len: 11; j_gene: TRBJ2-1; CDR3aa: ASSPQPLLEQF
v_gene: TRBV7-3; len: 13; j_gene: TRBJ2-1; CDR3aa: ASSLTGTGFNEQF
v_gene: TRBV2; len: 11; j_gene: TRBJ2-3; CDR3aa: ANTNSGADTQY
v_gene: TRBV6-5; len: 12; j_gene: TRBJ2-7; CDR3aa: ASSNHRGLYEQY
v_gene: TRBV24-1; len: 13; j_gene: TRBJ2-5; CDR3aa: ATSEAGTGGETQY
v_gene: TRBV5-4; len: 12; j_gene: TRBJ2-3; CDR3aa: ASSLEGGRKTQY
v_gene: TRBV5-8; len: 15; j_gene: TRBJ2-2; CDR3aa: ASSPSTSGGTGGELF
v_gene: TRBV28; len: 15; j_gene: TRBJ1-4; CDR3aa: ASSPPGQGAGNEKLF
v_gene: TRBV13; len: 12; j_gene: TRBJ2-3; CDR3aa: ASSLGQEEDTQY
v_gene: TRBV14; len: 11; j_gene: TRBJ2-7; CDR3aa: ASSPRTWYEQY
v_gene: TRBV19; len: 11; j_gene: TRBJ2-3; CDR3aa: ASRGGSTDTQY
v_gene: TRBV4-1; len: 11; j_gene: TRBJ2-7; CDR3aa: ASSQDYFYEQY
v_gene: TRBV27; len: 15; j_gene: TRBJ2-7; CDR3aa: ASRPYMGRGPRYEQY
v_gene: TRBV4-1; len: 12; j_gene: TRBJ1-2; CDR3aa: ASSQVQGRGGYT
v_gene: TRBV30; len: 13; j_gene: TRBJ1-1; CDR3aa: AWSRTSEINTEAF
v_gene: TRBV2; len: 11; j_gene: TRBJ1-2; CDR3aa: AIRTGVLHGYT
v_gene: TRBV7-2; len: 16; j_gene: TRBJ2-5; CDR3aa: ASSLLRTSGRGQETQY
v_gene: TRBV5-5; len: 10; j_gene: TRBJ1-3; CDR3aa: ASSISGNTIY
v_gene: TRBV12-3/TRBV12-4; len: 11; j_gene: TRBJ2-1; CDR3aa: ASNPGGLDEQF
v_gene: TRBV4-3; len: 15; j_gene: TRBJ1-5; CDR3aa: ASSQAPVKFSNQPQH
v_gene: TRBV5-8; len: 15; j_gene: TRBJ2-6; CDR3aa: ASSLTRTGSGANVLT
v_gene: TRBV4-2; len: 11; j_gene: TRBJ2-7; CDR3aa: ASSQDRMREQY
v_gene: TRBV5-4; len: 12; j_gene: TRBJ1-2; CDR3aa: ASSFSGPSPAYT
v_gene: TRBV19; len: 14; j_gene: TRBJ1-5; CDR3aa: ASSGDRLYSNQPQH
v_gene: TRBV2; len: 13; j_gene: TRBJ2-1; CDR3aa: ASEERGYSYNEQF
v_gene: TRBV10-3; len: 12; j_gene: TRBJ1-4; CDR3aa: AISDGGKEEKLF
v_gene: TRBV18; len: 11; j_gene: TRBJ1-6; CDR3aa: ASGGQGNSPLH
v_gene: TRBV28; len: 11; j_gene: TRBJ2-7; CDR3aa: ASSLTSPGEQY
v_gene: TRBV28; len: 10; j_gene: TRBJ1-5; CDR3aa: ASSSGGQPQH
v_gene: TRBV27; len: 12; j_gene: TRBJ2-4; CDR3aa: ASSLGGPWNIQY
v_gene: TRBV5-1; len: 11; j_gene: TRBJ1-1; CDR3aa: ASSVEQNTEAF
v_gene: TRBV10-3; len: 12; j_gene: TRBJ2-1; CDR3aa: AINSGTSYNEQF
v_gene: TRBV7-9; len: 12; j_gene: TRBJ1-1; CDR3aa: ASSLGDGLLGAF
v_gene: TRBV3-1/TRBV3-2; len: 12; j_gene: TRBJ2-7; CDR3aa: ASSDFDRAYEQY
v_gene: TRBV19; len: 12; j_gene: TRBJ2-7; CDR3aa: ASSPREGSNEQY